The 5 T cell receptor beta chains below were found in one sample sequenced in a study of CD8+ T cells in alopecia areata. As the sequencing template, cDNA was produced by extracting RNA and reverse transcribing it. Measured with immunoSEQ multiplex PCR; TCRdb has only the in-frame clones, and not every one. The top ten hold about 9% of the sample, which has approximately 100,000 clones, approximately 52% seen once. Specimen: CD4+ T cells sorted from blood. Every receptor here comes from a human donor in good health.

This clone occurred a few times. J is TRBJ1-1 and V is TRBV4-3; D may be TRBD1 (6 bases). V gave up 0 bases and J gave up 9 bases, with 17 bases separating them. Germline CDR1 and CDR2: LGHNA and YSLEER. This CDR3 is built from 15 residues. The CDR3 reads CASSQEQGSRGKAFF. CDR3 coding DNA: TGCGCCAGCAGCCAAGAACAGGGAAGCAGGGGAAAAGCTTTCTTT.

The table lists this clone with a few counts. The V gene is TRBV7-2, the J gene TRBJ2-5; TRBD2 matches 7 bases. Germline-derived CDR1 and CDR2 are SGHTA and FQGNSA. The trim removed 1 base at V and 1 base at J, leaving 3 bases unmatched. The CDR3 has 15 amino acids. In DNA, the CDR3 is TGTGCCAGCAGCTTAGTGTGGGGGGGCCAAGAGACCCAGTACTTC. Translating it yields CASSLVWGGQETQYF.

CDR3 nucleotide sequence: TGTGCCAGCAGCTTTACAGGGTTGGACACTGAAGCTTTCTTT. It encodes CASSFTGLDTEAFF. The gene calls are TRBV5-4 and TRBJ1-1; D might be TRBD1 (6 bases). The CDR3 covers 14 residues. Trimming left V 2 bases short and J 3 bases short, with 11 bases between. Germline V lookup: CDR1 SGHNT, CDR2 YYREEE (reference sequence).

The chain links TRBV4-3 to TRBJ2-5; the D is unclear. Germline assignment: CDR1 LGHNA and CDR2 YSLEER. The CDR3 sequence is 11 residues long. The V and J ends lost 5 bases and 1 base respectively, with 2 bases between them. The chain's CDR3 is CASSCQETQYF. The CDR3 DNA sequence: TGCGCCAGCAGCTGCCAAGAGACCCAGTACTTC.

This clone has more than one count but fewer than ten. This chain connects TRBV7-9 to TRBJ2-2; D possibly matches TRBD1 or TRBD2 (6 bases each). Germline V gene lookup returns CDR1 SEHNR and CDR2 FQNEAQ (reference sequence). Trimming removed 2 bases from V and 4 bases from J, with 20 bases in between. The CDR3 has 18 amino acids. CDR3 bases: TGTGCCAGCAGCTTATTGGGTCGGGACATGGGACTCACCGGGGAGCTGTTTTTT. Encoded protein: CASSLLGRDMGLTGELFF. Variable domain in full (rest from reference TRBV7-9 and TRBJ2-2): DTGVSQNPRHKITKRGQNVTFRCDPISEHNRLYWYRQTLGQGPEFLTYFQNEAQLEKSRLLSDRFSAERPKGSFSTLEIQRTEQGDSAMYLCASSLLGRDMGLTGELFFGEGSRLTVL.